In this sample, the clone carrying this T cell receptor beta chain turned up once. This entry comes from a study of OX40 agonist ivuxolimab in advanced cancers. As for the study in general: Partial response was recorded in three patients: one hepatocellular carcinoma and two cutaneous melanoma cases.

This CDR3 is built from 11 residues. The germline V gene encodes CDR1 MDHEN and CDR2 SYDVKM. V was pared by 6 bases and J by 4 bases, with 6 bases between. The assay was immunoSEQ multiplex PCR, and TCRdb's table has in-frame clones only and misses some. This sample has 40,000 to 50,000 clones, with 70% to 90% found just once. The chain has TRBV28 and TRBJ1-2; D gene unclear. This specimen consisted of CD4+ or CD8+ T cells sorted from blood, obtained in a trial of the OX40 agonist ivuxolimab. The receptor was isolated from an adult with an advanced solid tumor such as melanoma, head and neck, liver or kidney cancer. Here the CDR3 DNA reads TGTGCCAGCAGCCTTTTCTATGGCTACACCTTC. Translation gives CASSLFYGYTF.